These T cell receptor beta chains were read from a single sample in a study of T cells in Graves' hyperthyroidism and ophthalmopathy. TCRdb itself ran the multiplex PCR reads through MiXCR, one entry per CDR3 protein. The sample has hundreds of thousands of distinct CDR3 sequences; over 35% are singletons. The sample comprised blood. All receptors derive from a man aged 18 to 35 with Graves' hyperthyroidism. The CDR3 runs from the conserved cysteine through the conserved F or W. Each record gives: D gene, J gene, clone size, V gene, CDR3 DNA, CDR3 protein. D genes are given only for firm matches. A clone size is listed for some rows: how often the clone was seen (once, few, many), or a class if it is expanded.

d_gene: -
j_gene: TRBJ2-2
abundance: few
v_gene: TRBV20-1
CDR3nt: TGCAGTGCTAGCCCAGAAAATAGGAACACCGGGGAGCTGTTTTTT
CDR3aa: CSASPENRNTGELFF

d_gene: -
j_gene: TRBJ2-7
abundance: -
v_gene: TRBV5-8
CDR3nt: TGTGCCAGCAGCTTGGAAGGTGACAGACTATGGTACGAGCAGTACTTC
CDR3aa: CASSLEGDRLWYEQYF

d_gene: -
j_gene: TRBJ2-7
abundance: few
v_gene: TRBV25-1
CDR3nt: TGTGCCGGCAGTCCCTGGGACACCTACGAGCAGTACTTC
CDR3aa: CAGSPWDTYEQYF

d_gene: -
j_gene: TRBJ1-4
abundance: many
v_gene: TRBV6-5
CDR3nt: TGTGCCAGCAGTGTGTCCCAAGAAAATGAAAAACTGTTTTTT
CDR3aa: CASSVSQENEKLFF

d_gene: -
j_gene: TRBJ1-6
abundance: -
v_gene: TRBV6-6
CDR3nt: TGTGCCACCACAGTTGAAGGGGGTTATAATTCACCCCTCCACTTT
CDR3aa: CATTVEGGYNSPLHF

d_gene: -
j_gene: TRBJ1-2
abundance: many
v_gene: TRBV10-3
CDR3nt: TGTGCCATCAGTGAAAGCACCGCTATTCGCTTC
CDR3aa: CAISESTAIRF

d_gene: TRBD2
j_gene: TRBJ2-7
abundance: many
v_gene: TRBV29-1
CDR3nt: TGCAGCGTTGAAGAAGCGGGGCGGCCATACGAGCAGTACTTC
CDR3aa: CSVEEAGRPYEQYF

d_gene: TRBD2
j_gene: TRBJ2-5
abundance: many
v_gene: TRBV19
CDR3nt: TGTGCCTCAACCCGGGGGGTGAACCCGATCGAGACCCAGTACTTC
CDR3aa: CASTRGVNPIETQYF

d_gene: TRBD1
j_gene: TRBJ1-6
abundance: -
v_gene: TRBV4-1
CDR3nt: TGCGCCAGCAGCCAAGATTACAGGGGCCCGAGCCTCCACTTT
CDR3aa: CASSQDYRGPSLHF

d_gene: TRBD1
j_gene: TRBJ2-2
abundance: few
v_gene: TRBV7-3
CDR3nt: TGTGCCAGCAGCTCGCTCGGGACAGGGGGCACCGGGGAGCTGTTTTTT
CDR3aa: CASSSLGTGGTGELFF

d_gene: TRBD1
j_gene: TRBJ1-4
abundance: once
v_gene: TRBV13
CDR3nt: TGTGCCAGCAGCCAGACAGGGGGAACTGAAAAACTGTTTTTT
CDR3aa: CASSQTGGTEKLFF

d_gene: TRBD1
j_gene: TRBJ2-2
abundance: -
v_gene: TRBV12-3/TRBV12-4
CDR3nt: TGTGCCAGCAAATCTAGGGGACAGTACACCGGGGAGCTGTTTTTT
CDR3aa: CASKSRGQYTGELFF

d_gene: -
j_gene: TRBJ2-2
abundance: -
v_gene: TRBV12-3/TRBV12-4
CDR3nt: TGTGCCAGCACCCCCCTACCGGGGTACGGGGAGCTGTTTTTT
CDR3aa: CASTPLPGYGELFF

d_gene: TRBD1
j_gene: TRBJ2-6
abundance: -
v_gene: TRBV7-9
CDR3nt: TGTGCCAGCAGCTTAACCGGGACAGGGGCCCCTGGGGCCAACGTCCTGACTTTC
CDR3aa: CASSLTGTGAPGANVLTF

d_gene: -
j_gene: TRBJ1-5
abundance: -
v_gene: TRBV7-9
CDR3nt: TGTGCCAACAGCTTAGTGGACACCAATCAGCCCCAGCATTTT
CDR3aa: CANSLVDTNQPQHF

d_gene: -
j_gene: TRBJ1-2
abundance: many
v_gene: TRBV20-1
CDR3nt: TGCAGTGCTAAACAGGGCTATGGCTACACCTTC
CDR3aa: CSAKQGYGYTF

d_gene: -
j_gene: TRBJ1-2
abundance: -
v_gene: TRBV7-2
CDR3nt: TGTGCCAGCAGCTTAGGACAGGATAATGGCTACACCTTC
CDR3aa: CASSLGQDNGYTF

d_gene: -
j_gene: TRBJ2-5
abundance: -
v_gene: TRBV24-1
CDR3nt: TGTGCCAGCAGTGAAGGGCTAGAGGGGGGCCAAGAGACCCAGTACTTC
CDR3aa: CASSEGLEGGQETQYF

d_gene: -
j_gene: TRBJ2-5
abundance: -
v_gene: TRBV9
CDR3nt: TGTGCCAGCAGCGTAGGAGGACTGCAGGGGGAGACCCAGTACTTC
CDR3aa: CASSVGGLQGETQYF

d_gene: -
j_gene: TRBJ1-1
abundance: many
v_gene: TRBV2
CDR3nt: TGTGCCAGCAGTGCAGGACATTCAGGGGCGAACACTGAAGCTTTCTTT
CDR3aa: CASSAGHSGANTEAFF

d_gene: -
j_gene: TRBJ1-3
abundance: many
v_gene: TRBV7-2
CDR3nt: TGTGCCAGCAGCCCGGGCCGGGTGGTGGGAAACACCATATATTTT
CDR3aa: CASSPGRVVGNTIYF

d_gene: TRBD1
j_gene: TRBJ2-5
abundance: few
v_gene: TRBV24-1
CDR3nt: TGTGCCACCAGTGATCCCGGGACAGGGACAGGAGAGACCCAGTACTTC
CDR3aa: CATSDPGTGTGETQYF

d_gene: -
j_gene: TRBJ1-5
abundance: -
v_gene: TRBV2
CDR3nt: TGTGCCAGCAGCCAAGTGTACAGGGAAGATCAGCCCCAGCATTTT
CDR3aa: CASSQVYREDQPQHF

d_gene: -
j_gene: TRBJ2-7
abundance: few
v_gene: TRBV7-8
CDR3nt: TGTGCCAGCACCAAAGACTACGAGCAGTACTTC
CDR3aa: CASTKDYEQYF

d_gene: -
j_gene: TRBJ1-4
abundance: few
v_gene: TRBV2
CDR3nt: TGTGCCAGCAGTGACGGGCAGGGGCCAGCTAATGAAAAACTGTTTTTT
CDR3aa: CASSDGQGPANEKLFF

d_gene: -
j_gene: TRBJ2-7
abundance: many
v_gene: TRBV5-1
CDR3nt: TGCGCCAGCAGCTTGGGCTATACCTACGAGCAGTACTTC
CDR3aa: CASSLGYTYEQYF

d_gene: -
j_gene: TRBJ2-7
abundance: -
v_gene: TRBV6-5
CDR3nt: TGTGCCAGCAGGCGGGGACGTAGCGGCGAGCAGTACTTC
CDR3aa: CASRRGRSGEQYF

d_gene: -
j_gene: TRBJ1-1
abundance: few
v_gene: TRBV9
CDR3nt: TGTGCCAGCAGCGTCGCTTCGGGGGCGCGCACTGAAGCTTTCTTT
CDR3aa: CASSVASGARTEAFF

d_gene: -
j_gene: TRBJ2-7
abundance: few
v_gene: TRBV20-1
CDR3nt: TGCAGTGCTAGAGATAGTGCAGGAAAGGACGAGCAGTACTTC
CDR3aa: CSARDSAGKDEQYF

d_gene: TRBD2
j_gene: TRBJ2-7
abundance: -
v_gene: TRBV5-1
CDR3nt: TGCGCCAGCAGCCAAGGGGCTTCTAAAGCGGGGCTGGCCTACGAGCAGTACTTC
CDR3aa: CASSQGASKAGLAYEQYF

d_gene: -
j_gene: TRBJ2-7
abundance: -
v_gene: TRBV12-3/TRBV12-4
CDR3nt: TGTGCCAGCAGTTGGACAGAAGAGGAGTACGAGCAGTACTTC
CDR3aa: CASSWTEEEYEQYF

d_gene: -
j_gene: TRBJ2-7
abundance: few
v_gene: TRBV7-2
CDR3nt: TGTGCCAGCAGCCTCGGTACGAGGGCCGACTCCTACGAGCAGTACTTC
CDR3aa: CASSLGTRADSYEQYF

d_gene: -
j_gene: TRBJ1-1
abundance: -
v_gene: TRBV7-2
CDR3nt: TGTGCCAGCAGCCAAGATCTCCCAGCAAGACAAGGCATGAACACTGAAGCTTTCTTT
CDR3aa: CASSQDLPARQGMNTEAFF

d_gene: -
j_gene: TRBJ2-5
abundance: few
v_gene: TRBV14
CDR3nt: TGTGCCAGCAGCCAAAAGACTAGTGATGAGACCCAGTACTTC
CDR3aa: CASSQKTSDETQYF

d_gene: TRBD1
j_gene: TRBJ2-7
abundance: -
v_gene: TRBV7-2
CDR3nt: TGTGCCAGCAGCTTAGCAACAGGGGGCGCGTCCTACGAGCAGTACTTC
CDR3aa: CASSLATGGASYEQYF

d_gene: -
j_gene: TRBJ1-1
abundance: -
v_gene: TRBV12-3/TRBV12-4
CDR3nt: TGTGCCCGCAGTGGGACACCCACTGAAGCTTTCTTT
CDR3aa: CARSGTPTEAFF

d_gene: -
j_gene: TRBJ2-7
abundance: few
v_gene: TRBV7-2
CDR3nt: TGTGCCAGCAGGCGCCTTGGATCCTACGAGCAGTACTTC
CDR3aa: CASRRLGSYEQYF

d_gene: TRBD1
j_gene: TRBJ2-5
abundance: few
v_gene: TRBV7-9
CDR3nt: TGTGCCAGCAGCTGGGAACAGGGGCGGGAGACCCAGTACTTC
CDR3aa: CASSWEQGRETQYF

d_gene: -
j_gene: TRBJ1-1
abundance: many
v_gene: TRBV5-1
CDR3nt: TGTGCCAGCAGTCCGGGACGGACGAACACTGAAGCTTTCTTT
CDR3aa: CASSPGRTNTEAFF

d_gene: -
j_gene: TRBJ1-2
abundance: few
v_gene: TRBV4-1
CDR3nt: TGCGCCAGCAGCCCCGCGGCCAGGGCCAACTATGGCTACACCTTC
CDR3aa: CASSPAARANYGYTF

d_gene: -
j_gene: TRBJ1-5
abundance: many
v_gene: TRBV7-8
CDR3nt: TGTGCCAGCAGCTTAGCGCGGGTCTTTCAGCCCCAGCATTTT
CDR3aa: CASSLARVFQPQHF

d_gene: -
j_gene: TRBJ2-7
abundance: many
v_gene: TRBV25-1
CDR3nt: TGTGCCAGCAGTGCTCCCGGGTCCAGGGCCCACGAGCAGTACTTC
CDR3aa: CASSAPGSRAHEQYF

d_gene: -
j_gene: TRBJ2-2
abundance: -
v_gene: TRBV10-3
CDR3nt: TGTGCCAGCAATGACCCCTCCGGGGCCGGGGAGCTGTTTTTT
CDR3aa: CASNDPSGAGELFF

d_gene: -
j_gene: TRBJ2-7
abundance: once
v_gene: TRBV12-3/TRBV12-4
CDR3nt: TGTGCCAGCAGCAACGGACACTACGAGCAGTACTTC
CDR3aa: CASSNGHYEQYF

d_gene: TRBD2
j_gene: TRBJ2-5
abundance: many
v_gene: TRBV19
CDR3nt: TGTGCCAGTAGTTCTGGGGGGGGAGCGACCCAGTACTTC
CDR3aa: CASSSGGGATQYF

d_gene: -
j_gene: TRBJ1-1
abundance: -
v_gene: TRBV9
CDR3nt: TGTGCCAGCAGCACAACGTTCCAGAACACTGAAGCTTTCTTT
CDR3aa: CASSTTFQNTEAFF

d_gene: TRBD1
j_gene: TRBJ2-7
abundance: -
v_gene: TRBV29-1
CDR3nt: TGCAGCGTCCCGGGACAGGGATCCCACGAGCAGTACTTC
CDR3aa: CSVPGQGSHEQYF

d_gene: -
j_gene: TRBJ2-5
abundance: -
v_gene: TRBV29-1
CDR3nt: TGCAGCGTTGAAGACAGGGGCCTGCGAGAGACCCAGTACTTC
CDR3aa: CSVEDRGLRETQYF